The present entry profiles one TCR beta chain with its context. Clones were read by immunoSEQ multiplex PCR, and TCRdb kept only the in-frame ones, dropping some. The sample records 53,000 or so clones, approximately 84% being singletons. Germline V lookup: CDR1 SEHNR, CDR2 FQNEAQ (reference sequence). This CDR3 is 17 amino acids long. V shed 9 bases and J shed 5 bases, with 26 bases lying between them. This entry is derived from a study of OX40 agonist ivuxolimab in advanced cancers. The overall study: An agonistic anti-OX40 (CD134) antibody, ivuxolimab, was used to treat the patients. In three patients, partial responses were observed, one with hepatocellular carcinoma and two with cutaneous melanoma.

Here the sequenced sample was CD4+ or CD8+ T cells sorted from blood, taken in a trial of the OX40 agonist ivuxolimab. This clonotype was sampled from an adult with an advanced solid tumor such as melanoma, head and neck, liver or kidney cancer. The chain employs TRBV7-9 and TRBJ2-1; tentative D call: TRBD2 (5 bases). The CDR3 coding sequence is TGTGCCAGTTCCGATAGGCGGGCCTCAAATCTCCACAATGAGCAGTTCTTC. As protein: CASSDRRASNLHNEQFF.